Here is one TCR beta chain with its context. Its antigen remains unknown. The source of the sample is a study of OX40 agonist ivuxolimab in advanced cancers. Background on the study: Patients were given ivuxolimab, an antibody that agonizes OX40 (CD134). Aged about 20 to 80 with a mean of roughly 65 years, they were about 78% male.

Study-wide points: Relative to CD4+ cells, CD8+ T cells on average had more expanded clones.

The assay was immunoSEQ multiplex PCR, and TCRdb's table has in-frame clones only and misses some. The sample has roughly 71,000 clones, less than 90% seen once. This receptor was obtained from an adult with an advanced solid tumor such as melanoma, head and neck, liver or kidney cancer. Sequencing was performed on CD4+ or CD8+ T cells sorted from blood, taken in a trial of the OX40 agonist ivuxolimab.

The CDR3 spells CASSLYTEQETQYF. Here the CDR3 DNA reads TGTGCCAGCAGCTTATATACGGAACAAGAGACCCAGTACTTC. This chain connects TRBV7-9 to TRBJ2-5; D is uncertain. The ends were cut back, 2 bases at V and 2 bases at J, with 9 bases in the middle. This CDR3 is 14 amino acids long. CDR1 is SEHNR, CDR2 FQNEAQ, per germline (reference sequence). The variable domain in full, completed from reference TRBV7-9 and TRBJ2-5, reads DTGVSQNPRHKITKRGQNVTFRCDPISEHNRLYWYRQTLGQGPEFLTYFQNEAQLEKSRLLSDRFSAERPKGSFSTLEIQRTEQGDSAMYLCASSLYTEQETQYFGPGTRLLVL.